A single sample gave rise to the 27 T cell receptor beta chains below, sequenced in a study of cytomegalovirus exposure and HLA in healthy donors (dated by TCRdb to about 2017). The library was built by means of the immunoSEQ multiplex PCR assay. For the multiplex PCR, a mixture combining 60 forward primers for TCR Vbeta segments and 13 reverse primers for TCR Jbeta segments was used. In TCRdb, the immuneACCESS table is reduced to in-frame sequences with V and J assigned. These tables do not hold every clone; where another copy was compared, an unresolved V gene accounts for under half, and the others remain unexplained. In this sample the table shows over 40,000 clones, about 72% of which occur a single time. Of the sample, approximately 6% falls within the top ten clones. Sequences were obtained from PBMCs. These receptors originate from a man aged 25-45 years in good health and CMV-seronegative.

This chain connects TRBV30 to TRBJ2-7; 11 bases are a match to TRBD1. The CDR3 is made up of 14 amino acids. J was trimmed by 2 bases and V by 3 bases; bases with no gene match: 3. The germline V gene encodes CDR1 GTSNPN and CDR2 SVGIG (reference sequence). The CDR3 DNA reads as TGTGCCTGGAGCACGGGACAGGGGGCCTACGAGCAGTACTTC. It is translated as CAWSTGQGAYEQYF.

V and J are TRBV13 and TRBJ2-7; tentatively, D is TRBD1 (6 bases). The CDR3 totals 16 residues. Trimming removed 4 bases from V and 2 bases from J, with 18 bases in between. Germline loops: CDR1 PRHDT, CDR2 FYEKMQ (reference sequence). The CDR3 DNA sequence: TGTGCCAGCAGCTCAGGTCTACAGGGCTCTACCTACGAGCAGTACTTC. Amino acids: CASSSGLQGSTYEQYF.

DNA for the CDR3: TGTGCCATCAGTGTGGCTAGCAGCTACGAGCAGTACTTC. Protein product: CAISVASSYEQYF. The rearrangement joins TRBV10-3 to TRBJ2-7; the D gene is possibly TRBD2 (5 bases). V was clipped by 4 bases and J by 3 bases, with 10 bases between them. The length of the CDR3 is 13 residues. Germline V CDR1 and CDR2: ENHRY, SYGVKD.

This clone occurred a few times. CDR3 sequence (DNA): TGTGCCAGCTCACCGGCACTAGCGGGAGTTCATGAGACCCAGTACTTC. Translation gives CASSPALAGVHETQYF. This rearrangement joins TRBV18 to TRBJ2-5; 11 bases are shared with TRBD2. This CDR3 has 16 residues. V trimming: 3 bases; J trimming: 5 bases; junction bases outside the gene matches: 8. Germline lookup yields CDR1 KGHSH and CDR2 LQKENI.

For this clone: Other DNA sequences within the sample encode an identical CDR3. The V gene is TRBV19, the J gene TRBJ2-3; 9 positions match TRBD2. This CDR3 is built from 13 residues. Germline values: CDR1 LNHDA, CDR2 SQIVND (reference sequence). J gave up 6 bases and V 6 bases, and 4 bases lay outside the gene matches. In nucleotides, the CDR3 is TGTGCCAGTAGGGTAGCGGGGGCGGATACGCAGTATTTT. It translates to CASRVAGADTQYF.

The V and J genes are TRBV10-1 and TRBJ2-1; 8 positions agree with TRBD1. Unmatched junction bases numbered 11, after V lost 6 bases and J lost 7 bases. The CDR3 consists of 15 residues. Germline V CDR1 and CDR2: WNHNN, SYGVQD (reference sequence). This CDR3 reads CASRAGTGNTNEQFF. The CDR3 DNA sequence: TGCGCCAGCAGGGCCGGGACAGGTAATACTAATGAGCAGTTCTTC.

The chain combines TRBV21-1 with TRBJ2-3; the table's D call, TRBD2, was not checked against the DNA. TRBV21-1 is assigned pseudogene status. CDR3 length: 14 residues. The CDR3 region has the DNA TGTGCCAGCCCATGGAGCGGGACCACAGATACGCAGTATTTT. This encodes CASPWSGTTDTQYF.

The chain is built from TRBV7-6 and TRBJ1-4, with D possibly matching TRBD1 (6 bases). CDR1 and CDR2 from the germline V gene are SGHVS and FNYEAQ. The V end lost 0 bases, the J end lost 5 bases, and 10 bases lay between the germline ends. CDR3 length: 15 amino acids. CDR3 protein: CASSLALGANEKLFF. DNA for the CDR3: TGTGCCAGCAGCTTAGCGCTGGGGGCCAATGAAAAACTGTTTTTT.

A few counts support this clone. The chain uses TRBV2 and TRBJ2-7; TRBD1 matches at 7 bases. This CDR3 is built from 14 residues. The J segment lost 1 base and the V segment lost 10 bases, leaving 10 bases of the junction unmatched. Germline loops: CDR1 SNHLY, CDR2 FYNNEI. CDR3 sequence (DNA): TGTGCCACGTGTCCTGGCAGGGGGTCCTACGAGCAGTACTTC. It specifies CATCPGRGSYEQYF.

The chain joins TRBV4-1 to TRBJ2-7; D may be TRBD2 (5 bases). V lost 5 bases to trimming and J lost 4 bases, with 12 bases between them. Per the germline V gene, CDR1 is MGHRA and CDR2 is YSYEKL. The CDR3 is made up of 13 amino acids. CDR3 bases: TGCGCCAGCAGCATAGACGGGGAGTACGAGCAGTACTTC. The encoded protein is CASSIDGEYEQYF.

The rearrangement joins TRBV5-8 to TRBJ2-3, with 11 bases aligning to TRBD2. CDR3 length equals 16 residues. The germline CDR1 and CDR2 sequences are SGHTS and YDEGEE. Losses at the gene ends were 4 bases for V and 4 bases for J; bases not matched to a gene: 8. CDR3 in DNA: TGTGCCAGCAGCACCGAAGGACTAGCGGGTGCAGATACGCAGTATTTT. This encodes CASSTEGLAGADTQYF.

This chain links TRBV4-1 with TRBJ1-6; D ambiguous. CDR1 is MGHRA and CDR2 is YSYEKL in the germline V gene. V lost 0 bases and J lost 4, with 10 bases in between. The CDR3 is 16 amino acids. CDR3 coding DNA: TGCGCCAGCAGCCAAGAGACGCGGCCATATAATTCACCCCTCCACTTT. It specifies CASSQETRPYNSPLHF.

The chain couples TRBV23-1 to TRBJ2-7; 8 nucleotides agree with TRBD2. TRBV23-1 is designated an ORF whose function remains uncertain. V gave up 4 bases and J gave up 1 base; unmatched junction bases: 6. The CDR3 totals 15 residues. The CDR3 nucleotides are TGCGCCAGCAGTCCAAGCGGGAGATGTTCCTACGAGCAGTACTTC. This sequence encodes CASSPSGRCSYEQYF.

The chain joins TRBV6-1 to TRBJ2-5; 8 bases line up with TRBD1. The germline V gene encodes CDR1 MNHNS and CDR2 SASEGT. The CDR3 covers 15 residues. Trimming took 6 bases from V and 5 from J; bases not matched to a gene: 11. CDR3 sequence: CASREDRVGWETQYF. Written as DNA, the CDR3 is TGTGCCAGCAGGGAGGACAGGGTTGGTTGGGAGACCCAGTACTTC.

This clone has just one count. The chain couples TRBV5-6 to TRBJ2-3, with 8 bases matching TRBD2. V shed 4 bases and J 0 bases; nucleotides not matched to a gene: 7. The CDR3 loop spans 16 amino acids. Germline V gene sequence: CDR1 SGHDT, CDR2 YYEEEE. CDR3 protein: CASSAVAGLSTDTQYF. As DNA, the CDR3 is TGTGCCAGCAGCGCCGTAGCGGGGCTCAGCACAGATACGCAGTATTTT.

The chain is built from TRBV14 and TRBJ2-6, with TRBD2 matching over 7 bases. This CDR3 has 18 amino acids. V gave up 1 base and J gave up 2 bases; unmatched junction bases: 8. Looked up from germline, CDR1 is SGHDN and CDR2 is FVKESK. Here the CDR3 DNA reads TGTGCCAGCAGCCAAGTCGGACTAGAGGTGACTGGGGCCAACGTCCTGACTTTC. Amino acid sequence: CASSQVGLEVTGANVLTF.

This clone appeared a few times. V is TRBV11-2 and J is TRBJ2-2; a possible D gene is TRBD2 (6 bases). The germline V and J ends were trimmed by 4 bases and 5 bases, with 11 bases remaining between them. CDR1 is SGHAT, CDR2 FQNNGV, per germline. The CDR3 consists of 14 residues. DNA for the CDR3: TGTGCCAGCAGCTCCGGGACTTTAACCGGGGAGCTGTTTTTT. It yields the protein CASSSGTLTGELFF.

A few counts support this clone. This chain joins TRBV5-1 and TRBJ2-2; D possibly corresponds to TRBD2 (6 bases). The CDR3 contains 12 residues. Germline assignment: CDR1 SGHRS and CDR2 YFSETQ. Trimming left V 7 bases short and J 9 bases short, with 13 bases between. CDR3 sequence: CASGRGNRELFF. In DNA, the CDR3 is TGCGCCAGCGGTCGGGGGAACCGGGAGCTGTTTTTT.

J is TRBJ2-7 and V is TRBV10-1; TRBD2 matches at 9 bases. V lost 11 bases and J lost 0; bases outside the gene matches: 17. The CDR3 has 17 amino acids. CDR1 and CDR2 (germline): WNHNN, SYGVQD (reference sequence). CDR3 sequence (DNA): TGCGCCTGTTCCCGGGGTAGCGGGAGAGGACCCTCCTACGAGCAGTACTTC. Translating gives CACSRGSGRGPSYEQYF.

A note on this clone: The sample has other DNA sequences that encode this CDR3 too. V usage is TRBV29-1 and J usage is TRBJ2-7; TRBD1 might be the D (5 bases). CDR1 is SQVTM and CDR2 is ANQGSEA in the germline V gene. This CDR3 contains 12 residues. Trimming stripped 7 bases from V and 4 bases from J, with 14 bases between. CDR3 coding DNA: TGCAGCGCGGGTCTGGGGCAGTACGAGCAGTACTTC. Protein: CSAGLGQYEQYF.

The chain combines TRBV25-1 with TRBJ2-1; TRBD2 aligns across 11 bases. This CDR3 region has 13 residues. J gave up 5 bases and V 7 bases, and 1 base lay outside the gene matches. Germline V CDR1 and CDR2: MGHDK, SYGVNS. The CDR3 DNA reads as TGTGCCAGCACGGGACTAGCGGACAATGAGCAGTTCTTC. It yields the protein CASTGLADNEQFF.

This clone came up a few times. The J gene is TRBJ2-3, the V gene TRBV30, with 9 bases fitting TRBD2. This CDR3 is built from 16 residues. V trimming: 4 bases; J trimming: 5 bases; junction bases outside the gene matches: 13. CDR1 and CDR2 from the germline V gene are GTSNPN and SVGIG (reference sequence). In DNA form, the CDR3 reads TGTGCCTGGACCCGAGTGGGCGGGAGGGCCGGAGATACGCAGTATTTT. Its protein is CAWTRVGGRAGDTQYF.

The rearrangement uses TRBV25-1 and TRBJ2-7; 9 bases fit TRBD1. J was trimmed by 4 bases and V by 6 bases; bases with no gene match: 10. The CDR3 runs 15 residues. Per germline, CDR1 MGHDK and CDR2 SYGVNS. CDR3 loop: CASRGIGTGNYEQYF. The CDR3 DNA sequence: TGTGCCAGCAGAGGAATTGGGACAGGGAATTACGAGCAGTACTTC.

V usage is TRBV19 and J usage is TRBJ1-5, with TRBD1 matching over 8 bases. Germline CDR1 and CDR2: LNHDA and SQIVND (reference sequence). Losses at the gene ends were 6 bases for V and 4 bases for J; bases not matched to a gene: 5. This CDR3 contains 14 residues. The CDR3 DNA follows: TGTGCCAGTAGACGACAGGGGCGGAATCAGCCCCAGCATTTT. This gives the protein CASRRQGRNQPQHF.

The genes are TRBV29-1 and TRBJ1-1; the D is unclear. Germline CDR1 reads SQVTM; CDR2 reads ANQGSEA. The CDR3 covers 14 residues. Trimming removed 7 bases from V and 0 bases from J, with 15 bases in between. The CDR3 loop is CSASLAGMNTEAFF. In DNA, the CDR3 is TGCAGCGCATCACTGGCAGGTATGAACACTGAAGCTTTCTTT.

CDR3: CASSLNRGQETQYF. CDR3 DNA sequence: TGTGCCAGCAGCCTTAATCGGGGGCAAGAGACCCAGTACTTC. V gene TRBV7-2 combines with J gene TRBJ2-5, with D perhaps TRBD2 (6 bases). The CDR3 sequence is 14 residues long. V was pared by 5 bases and J by 2 bases, with 12 bases between. Germline-derived CDR1 and CDR2 are SGHTA and FQGNSA.

This sequence joins TRBV15 and TRBJ1-5; D is unresolved. The ends were cut back, 0 bases at V and 0 bases at J, with 18 bases in the middle. CDR3 size: 19 residues. Looked up from germline, CDR1 is LNHNV and CDR2 is YYDKDF (reference sequence). In DNA form, the CDR3 reads TGTGCCACCAGCAGAGAGACCCCTGCGGCATCGTATAGCAATCAGCCCCAGCATTTT. Its protein product is CATSRETPAASYSNQPQHF. Full variable domain (outside the CDR3, taken from reference TRBV15 and TRBJ1-5): DAMVIQNPRYQVTQFGKPVTLSCSQTLNHNVMYWYQQKSSQAPKLLFHYYDKDFNNEADTPDNFQSRRPNTSFCFLDIRSPGLGDTAMYLCATSRETPAASYSNQPQHFGDGTRLSIL.